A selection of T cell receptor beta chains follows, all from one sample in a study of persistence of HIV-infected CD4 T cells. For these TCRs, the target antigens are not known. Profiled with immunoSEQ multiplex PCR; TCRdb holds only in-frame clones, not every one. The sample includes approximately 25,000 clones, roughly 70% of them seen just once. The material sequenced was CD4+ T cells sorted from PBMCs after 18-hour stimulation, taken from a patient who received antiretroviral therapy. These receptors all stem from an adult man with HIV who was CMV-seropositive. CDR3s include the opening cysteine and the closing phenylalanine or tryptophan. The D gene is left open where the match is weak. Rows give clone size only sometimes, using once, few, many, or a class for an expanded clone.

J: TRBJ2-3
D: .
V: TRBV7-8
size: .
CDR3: CASSLPVGIRADTQYF
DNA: TGTGCCAGCAGCTTACCAGTAGGGATTCGGGCAGATACGCAGTATTTT

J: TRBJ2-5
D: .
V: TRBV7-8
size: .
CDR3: CASSLASSLPQETQYF
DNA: TGTGCCAGCAGCTTAGCGAGTTCACTTCCACAAGAGACCCAGTACTTC

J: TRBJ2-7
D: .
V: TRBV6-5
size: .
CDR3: CASVTGRPLDRQYF
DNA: TGTGCCAGCGTCACAGGGAGGCCCCTTGATAGGCAGTACTTC

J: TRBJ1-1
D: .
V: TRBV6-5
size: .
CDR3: CASIDPGHGRTEAFF
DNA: TGTGCCAGCATCGACCCGGGACACGGGCGGACTGAAGCTTTCTTT

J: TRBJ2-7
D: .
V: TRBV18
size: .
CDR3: CASSPPSLRREQYF
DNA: TGTGCCAGCTCACCACCGTCTTTGAGGCGCGAGCAGTACTTC

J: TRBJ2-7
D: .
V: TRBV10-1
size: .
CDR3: CASSEGQGGGSYEQYF
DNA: TGCGCCAGCAGTGAGGGCCAGGGAGGAGGATCCTACGAGCAGTACTTC

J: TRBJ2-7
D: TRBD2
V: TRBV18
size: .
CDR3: CASSPQTSTPREQYF
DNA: TGTGCCAGCTCACCTCAGACTAGCACCCCAAGGGAGCAGTACTTC

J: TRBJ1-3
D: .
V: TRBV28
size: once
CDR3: CASSPGGYRNTIYF
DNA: TGTGCCAGCAGCCCCGGGGGGTATAGAAACACCATATATTTT

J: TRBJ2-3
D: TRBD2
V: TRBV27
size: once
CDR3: CASSLSLAGGPRDTQYF
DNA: TGTGCCAGCAGTTTATCTCTAGCGGGGGGGCCGCGAGATACGCAGTATTTT

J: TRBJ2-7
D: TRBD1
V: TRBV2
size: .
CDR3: CASSRTGLRLYEQYF
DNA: TGTGCCAGCAGTCGGACAGGACTGAGGCTCTACGAGCAGTACTTC

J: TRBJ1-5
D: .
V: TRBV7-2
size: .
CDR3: CASSLVHGGRYSNQPQHF
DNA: TGTGCCAGCAGCTTAGTCCATGGCGGGAGGTATAGCAATCAGCCCCAGCATTTT

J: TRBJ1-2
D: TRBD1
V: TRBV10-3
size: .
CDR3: CAINGPGQADGYTF
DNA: TGTGCCATCAACGGACCGGGACAGGCTGATGGCTACACCTTC

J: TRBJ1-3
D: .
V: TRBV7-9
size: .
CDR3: CASSLSINSGNTIYF
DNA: TGTGCCAGCAGCTTAAGTATAAACTCTGGAAACACCATATATTTT

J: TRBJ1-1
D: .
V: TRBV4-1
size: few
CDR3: CASSRDRMNTEAFF
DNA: TGCGCCAGCAGCCGTGACAGGATGAACACTGAAGCTTTCTTT

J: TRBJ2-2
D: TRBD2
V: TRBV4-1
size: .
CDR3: CASSQILAGVHTGELFF
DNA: TGCGCCAGCAGCCAGATCCTAGCGGGGGTCCACACCGGGGAGCTGTTTTTT

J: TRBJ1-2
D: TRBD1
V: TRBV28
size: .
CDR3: CATNPAGTGGVGYGYTF
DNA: TGTGCCACCAATCCCGCCGGGACAGGGGGTGTCGGGTATGGCTACACCTTC

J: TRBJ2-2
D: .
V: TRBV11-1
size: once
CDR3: CASSLGLGSGTGELFF
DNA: TGTGCCAGCAGCTTAGGATTGGGTTCCGGGACCGGGGAGCTGTTTTTT

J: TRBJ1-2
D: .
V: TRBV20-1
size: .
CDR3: CSASAQGIGYTF
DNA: TGCAGTGCTAGTGCCCAGGGCATAGGCTACACCTTC

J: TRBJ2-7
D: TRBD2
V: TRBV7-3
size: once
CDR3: CASSSQAGQPYEQYF
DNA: TGTGCCAGCAGCTCCCAAGCGGGGCAGCCCTACGAGCAGTACTTC

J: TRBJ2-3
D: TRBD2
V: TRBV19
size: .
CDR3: CASSATSGGHTQYF
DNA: TGTGCCAGTAGTGCGACTAGCGGGGGACATACGCAGTATTTT

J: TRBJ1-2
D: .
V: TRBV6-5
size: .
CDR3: CASLGLLGYGYTF
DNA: TGTGCCAGCTTAGGCCTCCTAGGCTATGGCTACACCTTC

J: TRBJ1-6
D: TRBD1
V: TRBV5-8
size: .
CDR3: CASRWTGGSPLHF
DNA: TGTGCCAGCCGTTGGACAGGGGGGTCACCCCTCCACTTT

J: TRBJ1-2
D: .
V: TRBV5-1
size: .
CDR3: CASSPDRSHGYTF
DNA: TGCGCCAGCAGCCCCGACAGGTCGCATGGCTACACCTTC

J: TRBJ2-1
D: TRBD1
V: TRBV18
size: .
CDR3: CASSPSSGTGGPISSYNEQFF
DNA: TGTGCCAGCTCACCAAGTAGTGGGACAGGGGGACCTATTAGCTCCTACAATGAGCAGTTCTTC

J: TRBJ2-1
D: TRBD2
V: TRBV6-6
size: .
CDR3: CASSYHSGGYNEQFF
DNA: TGTGCCAGCAGTTACCACAGCGGGGGCTACAATGAGCAGTTCTTC

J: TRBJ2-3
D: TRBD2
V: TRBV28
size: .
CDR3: CASSFAGGIRDTQYF
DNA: TGTGCCAGCAGTTTTGCGGGGGGCATTCGTGATACGCAGTATTTT

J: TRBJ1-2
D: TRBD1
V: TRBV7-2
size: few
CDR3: CASSLEVDRGMRGYTF
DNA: TGTGCCAGCAGCTTAGAGGTGGACAGGGGGATGCGTGGCTACACCTTC

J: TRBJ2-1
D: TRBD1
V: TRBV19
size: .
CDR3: CASTKTGGSYNEQFF
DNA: TGTGCCAGTACCAAAACAGGGGGGTCCTACAATGAGCAGTTCTTC

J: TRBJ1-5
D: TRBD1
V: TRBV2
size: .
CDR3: CASSGQGRNQPQHF
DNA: TGTGCCAGCAGTGGACAGGGTCGCAATCAGCCCCAGCATTTT

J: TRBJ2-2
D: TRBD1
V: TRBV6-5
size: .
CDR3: CASRSGTGATGELFF
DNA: TGTGCCAGCAGATCCGGGACAGGCGCAACCGGGGAGCTGTTTTTT

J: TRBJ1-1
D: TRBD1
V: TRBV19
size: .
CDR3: CASSSGQGNTEAFF
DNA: TGTGCCAGTAGTTCGGGACAGGGGAACACTGAAGCTTTCTTT

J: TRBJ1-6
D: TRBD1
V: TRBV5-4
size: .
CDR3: CASSLWTGNSPLHF
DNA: TGTGCCAGCAGCCTCTGGACAGGGAATTCACCCCTCCACTTT

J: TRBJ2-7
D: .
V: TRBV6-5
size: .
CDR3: CASSYSSNSLYEQYF
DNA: TGTGCCAGCAGTTACTCGTCTAACAGCCTCTACGAGCAGTACTTC

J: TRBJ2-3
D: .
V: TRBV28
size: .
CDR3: CASKEGSDTQYF
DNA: TGTGCCAGTAAGGAAGGGAGCGATACGCAGTATTTT

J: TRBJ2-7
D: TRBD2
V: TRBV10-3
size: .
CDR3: CAIRTSGGYEQYF
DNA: TGTGCCATCAGAACTAGCGGGGGCTACGAGCAGTACTTC

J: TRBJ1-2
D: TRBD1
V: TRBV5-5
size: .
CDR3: CASSSRQGNIANYGYTF
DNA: TGTGCCAGCAGCTCGCGACAGGGTAATATAGCTAACTATGGCTACACCTTC

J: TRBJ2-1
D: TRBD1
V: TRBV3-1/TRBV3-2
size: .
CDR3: CASSQDAGTGTYNEQFF
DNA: TGTGCCAGCAGCCAAGATGCAGGGACAGGAACCTACAATGAGCAGTTCTTC

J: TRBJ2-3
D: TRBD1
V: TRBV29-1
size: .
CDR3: CSVAGTGDTDTQYF
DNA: TGCAGCGTTGCCGGGACAGGTGACACAGATACGCAGTATTTT

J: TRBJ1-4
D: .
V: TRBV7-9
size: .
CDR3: CASSKGDLTNEKLFF
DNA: TGTGCCAGCAGCAAAGGGGACCTTACTAATGAAAAACTGTTTTTT

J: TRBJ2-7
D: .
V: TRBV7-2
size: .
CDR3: CASSLDHGGSREQYF
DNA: TGTGCCAGCAGCTTAGACCACGGAGGGTCCAGGGAGCAGTACTTC

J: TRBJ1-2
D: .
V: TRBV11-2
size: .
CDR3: CASSLEGVYGYTF
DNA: TGTGCCAGCAGCTTAGAAGGGGTCTATGGCTACACCTTC

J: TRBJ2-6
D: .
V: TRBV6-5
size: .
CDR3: CASSSGANVLTF
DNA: TGTGCCAGCAGTTCAGGGGCCAACGTCCTGACTTTC

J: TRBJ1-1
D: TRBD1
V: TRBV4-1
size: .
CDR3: CASSQQGAGNTEAFF
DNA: TGCGCCAGCAGCCAGCAGGGGGCGGGGAACACTGAAGCTTTCTTT

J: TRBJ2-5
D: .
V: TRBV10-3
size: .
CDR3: CAISSSPEGQETQYF
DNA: TGTGCCATCAGTTCCTCCCCGGAGGGTCAAGAGACCCAGTACTTC

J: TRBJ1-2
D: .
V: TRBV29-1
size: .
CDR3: CSVEDVQSYGYTF
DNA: TGCAGCGTTGAAGATGTACAGAGCTATGGCTACACCTTC

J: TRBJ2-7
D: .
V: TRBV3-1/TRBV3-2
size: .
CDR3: CASSHNKPGEQYF
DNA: TGTGCCAGCAGCCATAACAAGCCGGGGGAGCAGTACTTC

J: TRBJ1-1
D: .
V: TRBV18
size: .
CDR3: CASSPSSTANTEAFF
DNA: TGTGCCAGCTCACCAAGTAGTACGGCAAACACTGAAGCTTTCTTT

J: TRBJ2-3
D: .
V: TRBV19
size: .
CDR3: CASSIKWFWDTQYF
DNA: TGTGCCAGTAGTATAAAGTGGTTTTGGGATACGCAGTATTTT

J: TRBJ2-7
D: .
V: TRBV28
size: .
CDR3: CASSFTREQYF
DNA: TGTGCCAGCAGTTTTACTAGGGAGCAGTACTTC

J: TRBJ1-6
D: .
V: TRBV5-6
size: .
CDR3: CASSLGGYGFSTSPLHF
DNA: TGTGCCAGCAGCTTGGGGGGATACGGATTTTCTACTTCACCCCTCCACTTT

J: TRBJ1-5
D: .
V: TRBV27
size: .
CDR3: CASSGGGRGNQPQHF
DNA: TGTGCCAGCAGTGGTGGGGGTCGAGGCAATCAGCCCCAGCATTTT

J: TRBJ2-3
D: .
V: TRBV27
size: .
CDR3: CASSLLPHTDTQYF
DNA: TGTGCCAGCAGTTTACTCCCACACACAGATACGCAGTATTTT

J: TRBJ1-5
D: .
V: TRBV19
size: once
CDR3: CASSIRQANQPQHF
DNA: TGTGCCAGTAGTATCCGACAGGCCAATCAGCCCCAGCATTTT

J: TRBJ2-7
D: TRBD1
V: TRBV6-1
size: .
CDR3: CASSEGQTYEQHF
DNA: TGTGCCAGCAGTGAGGGACAGACCTACGAGCAGCACTTC

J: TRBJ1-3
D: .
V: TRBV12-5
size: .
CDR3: CASGLEGRKGNTIYF
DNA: TGTGCTAGTGGTCTAGAGGGACGGAAGGGAAACACCATATATTTT

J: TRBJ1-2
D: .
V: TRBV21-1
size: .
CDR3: CANDLRLRNYGYTF
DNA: TGTGCCAACGACCTGAGGCTGAGGAACTATGGCTACACCTTC

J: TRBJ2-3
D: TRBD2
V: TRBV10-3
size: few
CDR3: CAIRTGTSTDTQYF
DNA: TGTGCCATCAGGACCGGGACTAGTACAGATACGCAGTATTTT

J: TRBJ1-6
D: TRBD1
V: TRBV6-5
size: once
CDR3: CASRDVQGANSPLHF
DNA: TGTGCCAGCAGGGATGTACAGGGGGCGAATTCACCCCTCCACTTT